This is a list of T cell receptor beta chains from one sample in a study of blood T cell repertoires in COVID-19. Assay used: immunoSEQ multiplex PCR; TCRdb lists only in-frame clones, some missing. Here the sample spans about 64,000 clones, around 84% being singletons. The sequenced sample was peripheral blood. The receptors derive from a middle-aged man with active COVID-19. The CDR3 runs from the conserved cysteine through the conserved F or W. Fields, in order: V gene, D gene, CDR3 length, clone size, J gene, CDR3 DNA, CDR3 protein. The D gene is left open where the match is weak. Size values are once, few and many counts, or a class for expanded clones, and some rows have none.

TRBV12-3/TRBV12-4,TRBD1,13,.,TRBJ2-7,TGTGCCAGCACCACGGACAGGAACGGCGAGCAGTACTTC,CASTTDRNGEQYF
TRBV27,TRBD1,15,once,TRBJ1-4,TGTGCCAGCAGTTTTGACAGGGGCGGTAATGAAAAACTGTTTTTT,CASSFDRGGNEKLFF
TRBV4-2,.,16,.,TRBJ1-6,TGTGCCAGCAGCCAAGCCGCGAGCTCCTATAATTCACCCCTCCACTTT,CASSQAASSYNSPLHF
TRBV2,TRBD1,16,.,TRBJ2-6,TGTGCCAGTACCCGGGACAGGGAGTCTGGGGCCAACGTCCTGACTTTC,CASTRDRESGANVLTF
TRBV5-4,TRBD1,16,.,TRBJ2-4,TGTGCCAGCAGCTTGGTAGGGGGCAGGGCCAAAAACATTCAGTACTTC,CASSLVGGRAKNIQYF
TRBV5-4,TRBD2,16,.,TRBJ2-2,TGTGCCAGCAGCTTGGCGGGGGGGGCGAACACCGGGGAGCTGTTTTTT,CASSLAGGANTGELFF
TRBV11-2,.,14,once,TRBJ2-3,TGTGCCAGCAGCTTTAGGGGGGGCTTGGATACGCAGTATTTT,CASSFRGGLDTQYF
TRBV5-1,TRBD1,13,.,TRBJ2-7,TGCGCCAGCAGCGACAGGGTCTCCTACGAGCAGTACTTC,CASSDRVSYEQYF
TRBV28,.,11,once,TRBJ1-5,TGTGCCAGCGGCGGGTCACAGCCCCAGCATTTT,CASGGSQPQHF
TRBV28,TRBD1,13,.,TRBJ1-1,TGTGCCAGCAGTGACAGGGGAAGCACTGAAGCTTTCTTT,CASSDRGSTEAFF
TRBV15,.,16,.,TRBJ1-1,TGTGCCACCAGCAGAGCCCCAGCGGCCAGCCTACGTGAAGCTTTCTTT,CATSRAPAASLREAFF
TRBV7-2,.,14,.,TRBJ2-7,TGTGCCAGCAGCTTAGTACTTGCGGGGAACGAGCAGTACTTC,CASSLVLAGNEQYF
TRBV3-1/TRBV3-2,TRBD1,15,once,TRBJ2-1,TGTGCCAGCAGCCCGGGACAGGGAGGGTACAATGAGCAGTTCTTC,CASSPGQGGYNEQFF
TRBV29-1,.,14,.,TRBJ2-7,TGCAGCGCCTCAACCAGCTCAGGCGCTAACGAGCAGTACTTC,CSASTSSGANEQYF
TRBV6-1,.,12,.,TRBJ2-2,TGTGCCAGCAGTGACGACACCGGGGAGCTGTTTTTT,CASSDDTGELFF
TRBV5-1,.,19,.,TRBJ2-6,TGCGCCAGCAGTCGTCAAGGCGGGGGCCCAAGCTCTGGGGCCAACGTCCTGACTTTC,CASSRQGGGPSSGANVLTF
TRBV4-1,TRBD1,14,.,TRBJ1-2,TGCGCCAGCAGCCATGGACAGGGGGCGGAGGGCTACACCTTC,CASSHGQGAEGYTF
TRBV5-1,.,12,.,TRBJ1-2,TGCGCCAGCAGCTTTCCGGGGAATGGCTACACCTTC,CASSFPGNGYTF
TRBV6-5,TRBD1,13,.,TRBJ1-1,TGTGCCAGCAGCAGAGACAGGGGTACTGAAGCTTTCTTT,CASSRDRGTEAFF
TRBV5-5,.,15,.,TRBJ2-6,TGTGCCAGCAGCTCTCAGGGCCCTGGGGCCAACGTCCTGACTTTC,CASSSQGPGANVLTF
TRBV13,.,14,.,TRBJ2-3,TGTGCCAGCAGCTTAAACGCGGGGAAAGATACGCAGTATTTT,CASSLNAGKDTQYF
TRBV3-1/TRBV3-2,TRBD1,14,.,TRBJ1-3,TGTGCCAGCAGCCCGGGACAGGGCCGAAACACCATATATTTT,CASSPGQGRNTIYF
TRBV11-1,.,14,.,TRBJ1-2,TGTGCCAGCAGCTTAAGCTCAGGAAACTATGGCTACACCTTC,CASSLSSGNYGYTF
TRBV9,TRBD1,16,.,TRBJ1-3,TGTGCCAGCAGCGTAGGCGAGGGGGCGCAAGGAAACACCATATATTTT,CASSVGEGAQGNTIYF
TRBV5-1,.,15,.,TRBJ2-1,TGCGCCAGCAGCTTGGTTCTAAACTCCTACAATGAGCAGTTCTTC,CASSLVLNSYNEQFF
TRBV19,.,12,.,TRBJ1-2,TGTGCCAGTAGGAACGACTACTATGGCTACACCTTC,CASRNDYYGYTF
TRBV7-8,.,13,.,TRBJ1-1,TGTGCCAGCAGCGCGGACAGGAACACTGAAGCTTTCTTT,CASSADRNTEAFF
TRBV18,TRBD1,14,.,TRBJ1-4,TGTGCCAGCTCACGCGACAGGGGGGATGAAAAACTGTTTTTT,CASSRDRGDEKLFF
TRBV15,TRBD2,14,.,TRBJ2-1,TGTGCCAGTAGCGGGACCACCCTGGGCAATGAGCAGTTCTTC,CASSGTTLGNEQFF
TRBV29-1,.,14,.,TRBJ2-3,TGCAGCGTTGAATACGGGAGTGGCACAGATACGCAGTATTTT,CSVEYGSGTDTQYF
TRBV27,.,15,once,TRBJ2-7,TGTGCCAGCACCCAATGGGGGGAAGAAGAAGACGAGCAGTACTTC,CASTQWGEEEDEQYF
TRBV18,TRBD1,18,.,TRBJ1-1,TGTGCCAGCTCACCGCGTCGTCACAGGGGAAGTAAGGACACTGAAGCTTTCTTT,CASSPRRHRGSKDTEAFF
TRBV7-2,TRBD1,15,medium-sized,TRBJ2-7,TGTGCCAGCAGCTTAGCGGGACAGGGAGCTGGCGAGCAGTACTTC,CASSLAGQGAGEQYF
TRBV7-9,.,15,.,TRBJ2-5,TGTGCCAGCAGCTCAATTGTTGGCGCAGGTGAGACCCAGTACTTC,CASSSIVGAGETQYF
TRBV4-1,.,12,.,TRBJ2-1,TGCGCCAGCAGCCATCCCCTAAATGAGCAGTTCTTC,CASSHPLNEQFF
TRBV6-6,.,13,.,TRBJ2-7,TGTGCCAGCAGTTACCCTCCCGAGAGAGCACAGTACTTC,CASSYPPERAQYF
TRBV10-3,.,15,once,TRBJ2-7,TGTGCCATCAGTGAGGGCAGGACTCGATCGTACGAGCAGTACTTC,CAISEGRTRSYEQYF
TRBV10-3,TRBD2,15,.,TRBJ2-1,TGTGCCATCAGCGGACTAGCGGGGGACTACAATGAGCAGTTCTTC,CAISGLAGDYNEQFF
TRBV13,TRBD2,16,.,TRBJ2-1,TGTGCCAGCAGCTTAGCGGAACTAGCGGTCTACAATGAGCAGTTCTTC,CASSLAELAVYNEQFF
TRBV29-1,.,13,.,TRBJ1-2,TGCAGCGCTTCCGACACTGCTAACTATGGCTACACCTTC,CSASDTANYGYTF
TRBV5-1,TRBD2,16,.,TRBJ2-2,TGCGCCAGCAGTCACGGGACTAGCGTCCGCACCGGGGAGCTGTTTTTT,CASSHGTSVRTGELFF
TRBV3-1/TRBV3-2,TRBD2,15,.,TRBJ2-3,TGTGCCAGCAGCCCCCGGGGGGGCTCGACAGATACGCAGTATTTT,CASSPRGGSTDTQYF
TRBV11-2,.,14,.,TRBJ2-7,TGTGCCAGCGGCCCCGGCCTAGGTCCCTACGAGCAGTACTTC,CASGPGLGPYEQYF
TRBV5-1,TRBD1,14,.,TRBJ2-2,TGCGCCAGCAGCCTGGACAGGGCCACCGGGGAGCTGTTTTTT,CASSLDRATGELFF
TRBV6-6,.,13,once,TRBJ1-2,TGTGCCAGCAGTTCCGGCGGGTACGGTGGCTACACCTTC,CASSSGGYGGYTF
TRBV18,TRBD1,16,.,TRBJ1-5,TGTGCCAGCTCACCTGGGACAGGGGACGTCGTCCAGCCCCAGCATTTT,CASSPGTGDVVQPQHF
TRBV28,.,12,.,TRBJ2-3,TGTGCCAGCAGCTCAGGGTGGGGTACGCAGTATTTT,CASSSGWGTQYF
TRBV4-2,.,15,.,TRBJ2-5,TGTGCCAGCAGCCAAGATGGGGGGGGGCCCGAGACCCAGTACTTC,CASSQDGGGPETQYF
TRBV28,.,11,.,TRBJ2-7,TGTGCCAGCAGTTTAGTCTCCGAGCAGTACTTC,CASSLVSEQYF
TRBV10-3,.,15,.,TRBJ2-2,TGTGCCATCAGGAAGGGGGGGACGGACACCGGGGAGCTGTTTTTT,CAIRKGGTDTGELFF
TRBV24-1,.,16,once,TRBJ1-5,TGTGCCACCAGTGACACAGGGCGGACTAGCAATCAGCCCCAGCATTTT,CATSDTGRTSNQPQHF
TRBV12-5,.,14,once,TRBJ1-3,TGTGCTAGTGGCATCCCTTGGAGTGGAAACACCATATATTTT,CASGIPWSGNTIYF